The 7 T cell receptor beta chains below come from one sample, sequenced in a study of blood T cell repertoires in COVID-19. The table came from immunoSEQ multiplex PCR; TCRdb's copy has only in-frame clones and leaves some out. The profile shows 200,000 to 250,000 clones, around 83% of them singletons. Material for sequencing was peripheral blood. Receptor source: a human donor in a cohort sampled during active COVID-19.

V gene TRBV28 combines with J gene TRBJ2-3; 8 bases are shared with TRBD1. Per the germline V gene, CDR1 is MDHEN and CDR2 is SYDVKM. The CDR3 covers 15 residues. With 7 bases clipped from V and 1 base from J, the junction kept 7 bases outside the gene matches. The DNA of the CDR3 is TGTGCCAGCATCACCGCGGGACAGGGCACAGATACGCAGTATTTT. It specifies CASITAGQGTDTQYF.

Details on this clone: Other nucleotide sequences in the sample specify the same CDR3. The CDR3 sequence: CASRRQGRNTGELFF. DNA for the CDR3: TGTGCCAGCAGGCGTCAGGGGCGTAACACCGGGGAGCTGTTTTTT. This chain connects TRBV6-5 to TRBJ2-2; tentative D call: TRBD1 (6 bases). CDR3 length equals 15 residues. Germline V gives CDR1 MNHEY, CDR2 SVGAGI. The V and J ends lost 6 bases and 2 bases respectively, with 13 bases between them.

This clone was seen more than once but under ten times. This chain links TRBV19 with TRBJ2-7; possibly TRBD1 for D (5 bases). The CDR3 is 14 amino acids. The V end lost 3 bases, the J end lost 0 bases, and 9 bases lay between the germline ends. CDR1 and CDR2 from the germline V gene are LNHDA and SQIVND (reference sequence). CDR3 bases: TGTGCCAGTAGTATTGCAGGGTACTCCTACGAGCAGTACTTC. Protein sequence: CASSIAGYSYEQYF.

This clone was counted once. The chain carries TRBV12-3 or TRBV12-4 and TRBJ2-7; TRBD1 might be the D (5 bases). The CDR3 covers 13 residues. The germline V and J ends were trimmed by 4 bases and 6 bases, with 13 bases remaining between them. The CDR3 protein is CASSSRGLGEQYF. Written as DNA, the CDR3 is TGTGCCAGCAGTTCTAGGGGTTTAGGCGAGCAGTACTTC.

V usage is TRBV28 and J usage is TRBJ2-7; TRBD2 matches at 11 bases. Trimming removed 6 bases from V and 3 bases from J; junction bases left unmatched: 7. There are 15 residues in the CDR3. In germline, CDR1 is MDHEN, CDR2 SYDVKM. Here the CDR3 reads CASRGQGLAVYEQYF. The DNA for the CDR3 is TGTGCCAGCAGGGGGCAGGGACTAGCGGTCTACGAGCAGTACTTC.

The rearrangement links TRBV27 to TRBJ2-3; 8 bases are a match to TRBD1. Per the germline V gene, CDR1 is MNHEY and CDR2 is SMNVEV (reference sequence). Losses at the gene ends were 2 bases for V and 0 bases for J; bases not matched to a gene: 4. CDR3 length: 16 residues. The DNA for the CDR3 is TGTGCCAGCAGTTTAGGGGGACAGGAGAGCACAGATACGCAGTATTTT. Residues: CASSLGGQESTDTQYF.

The chain recombines TRBV9 with TRBJ1-1; TRBD1 is a possible D gene (5 bases). The CDR3 totals 13 residues. Germline assignment: CDR1 SGDLS and CDR2 YYNGEE. Trimming stripped 3 bases from V and 2 bases from J, with 8 bases between. CDR3 sequence (DNA): TGTGCCAGCAGCGCAACAGGAAACACTGAAGCTTTCTTT. This sequence encodes CASSATGNTEAFF.